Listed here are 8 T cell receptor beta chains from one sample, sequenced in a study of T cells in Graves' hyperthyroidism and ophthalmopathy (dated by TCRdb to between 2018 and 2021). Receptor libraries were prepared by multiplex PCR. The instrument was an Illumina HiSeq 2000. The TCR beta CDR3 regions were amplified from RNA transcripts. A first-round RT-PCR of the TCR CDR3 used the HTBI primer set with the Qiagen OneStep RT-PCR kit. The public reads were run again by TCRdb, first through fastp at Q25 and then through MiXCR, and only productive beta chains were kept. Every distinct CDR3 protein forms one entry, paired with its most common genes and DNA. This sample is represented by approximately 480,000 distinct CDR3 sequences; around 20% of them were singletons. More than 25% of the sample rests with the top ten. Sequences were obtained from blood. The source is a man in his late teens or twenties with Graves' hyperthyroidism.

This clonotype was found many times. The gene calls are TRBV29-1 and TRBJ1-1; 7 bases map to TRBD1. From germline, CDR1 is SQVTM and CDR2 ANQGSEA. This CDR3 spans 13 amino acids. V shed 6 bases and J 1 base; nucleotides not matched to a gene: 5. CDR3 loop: CSVPGGWNTEAFF. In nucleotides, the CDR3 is TGCAGCGTCCCAGGGGGTTGGAACACTGAAGCTTTCTTT.

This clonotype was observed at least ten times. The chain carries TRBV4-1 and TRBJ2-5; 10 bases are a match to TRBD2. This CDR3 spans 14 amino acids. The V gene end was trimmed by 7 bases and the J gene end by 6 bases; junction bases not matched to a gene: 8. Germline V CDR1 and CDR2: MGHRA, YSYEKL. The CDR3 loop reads CASKRSGGAKTQYF. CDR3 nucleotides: TGCGCCAGCAAACGGAGCGGGGGGGCAAAGACCCAGTACTTC.

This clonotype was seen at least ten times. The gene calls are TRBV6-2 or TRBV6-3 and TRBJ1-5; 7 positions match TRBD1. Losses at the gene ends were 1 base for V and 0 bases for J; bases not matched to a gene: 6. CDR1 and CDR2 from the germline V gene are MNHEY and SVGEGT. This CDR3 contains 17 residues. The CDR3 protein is CASSYLTGLYSNQPQHF. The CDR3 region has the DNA TGTGCCAGCAGTTACTTGACAGGGCTTTATAGCAATCAGCCCCAGCATTTT.

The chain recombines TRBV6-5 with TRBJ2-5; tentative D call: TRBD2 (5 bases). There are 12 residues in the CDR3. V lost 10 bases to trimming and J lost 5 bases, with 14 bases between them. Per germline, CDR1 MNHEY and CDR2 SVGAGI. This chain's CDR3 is CATGDQRETQYF. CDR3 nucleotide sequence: TGTGCCACCGGGGATCAAAGGGAGACCCAGTACTTC.

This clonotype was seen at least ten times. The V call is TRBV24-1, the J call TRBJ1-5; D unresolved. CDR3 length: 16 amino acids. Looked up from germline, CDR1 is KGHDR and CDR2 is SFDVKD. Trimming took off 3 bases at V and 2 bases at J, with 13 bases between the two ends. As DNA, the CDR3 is TGTGCCACCAGTGATAATGCAGGACCGCGCAATCAGCCCCAGCATTTT. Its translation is CATSDNAGPRNQPQHF.

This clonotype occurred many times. The CDR3: CASSSLLGPGNTIYF. In DNA, the CDR3 is TGTGCCAGCAGTTCCTTACTCGGGCCTGGAAACACCATATATTTT. The chain carries TRBV27 and TRBJ1-3; no clear D. This CDR3 is 15 amino acids long. Per germline, CDR1 MNHEY and CDR2 SMNVEV (reference sequence). Trimming cost V 4 bases and J 2 bases, with 12 bases left between them.

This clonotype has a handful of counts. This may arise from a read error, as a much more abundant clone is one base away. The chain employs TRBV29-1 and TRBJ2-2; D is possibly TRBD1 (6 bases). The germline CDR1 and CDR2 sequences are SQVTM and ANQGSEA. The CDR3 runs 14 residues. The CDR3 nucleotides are TGCAGCGTCGTTACAGGGATGGCCACCGGGGAGCTGTGTTTT. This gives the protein CSVVTGMATGELCF.

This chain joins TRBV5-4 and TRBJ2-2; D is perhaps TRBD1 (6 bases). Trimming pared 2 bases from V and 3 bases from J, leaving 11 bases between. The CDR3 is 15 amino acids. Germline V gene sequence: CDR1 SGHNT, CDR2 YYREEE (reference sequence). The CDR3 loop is CASSFRTADTGELFF. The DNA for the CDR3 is TGTGCCAGCAGCTTCAGGACAGCCGACACCGGGGAGCTGTTTTTT.